The 16 T cell receptor beta chains presented below share a single source sample, sequenced in a study of T cells in localized non-small cell lung cancer. The repertoire was sequenced with immunoSEQ multiplex PCR; TCRdb's copy has only in-frame clones and lacks some. Of more than 2,500 clones listed, roughly a quarter were seen once; the top ten hold around 27%. Material: lung tumor tissue, obtained before any cancer treatment. Receptor source: a male donor at least 60 years old with stage I lung adenocarcinoma.

The chain recombines TRBV5-1 with TRBJ1-1, with TRBD1 matching over 7 bases. The germline V gene encodes CDR1 SGHRS and CDR2 YFSETQ. The trim removed 3 bases at V and 0 bases at J, leaving 5 bases unmatched. The CDR3 totals 15 residues. CDR3 DNA sequence: TGCGCCAGCAGCTCCCGACAGGGACTGAACACTGAAGCTTTCTTT. Its protein product is CASSSRQGLNTEAFF.

This clone came up a few times. This chain connects TRBV5-1 to TRBJ2-6; D is unresolved. This CDR3 region has 16 residues. CDR1 is SGHRS and CDR2 is YFSETQ in the germline V gene. The germline V and J ends were trimmed by 3 bases and 5 bases, with 15 bases remaining between them. As DNA, the CDR3 is TGCGCCAGCAGCTCTACGGCGGTTCTCTGGGCCAACGTCCTGACTTTC. It encodes CASSSTAVLWANVLTF.

In its sample, this clone was seen once. The CDR3 nucleotides read TGCAGCGTTGAATGGCCAGGCGCCACCGGGGAGCTGTTTTTT. The encoded protein is CSVEWPGATGELFF. The V call is TRBV29-1, the J call TRBJ2-2; D is ambiguous. The CDR3 spans 14 residues. Per germline, CDR1 SQVTM and CDR2 ANQGSEA. V dropped 2 bases and J dropped 4 bases, with 11 bases sitting between them.

There are a few counts of this clone. The chain couples TRBV12-5 to TRBJ1-2; D is ambiguous. The germline CDR1 and CDR2 sequences are LGHNT and FRNRAP. The CDR3 runs 12 residues. The CDR3, as DNA: TGTGCCAGCGGTCCTTGGGAGGGAGGGAAAACCTTC. Translation gives CASGPWEGGKTF. Complete variable domain (other parts from reference TRBV12-5 and TRBJ1-2): DARVTQTPRHKVTEMGQEVTMRCQPILGHNTVFWYRQTMMQGLELLAYFRNRAPLDDSGMPKDRFSAEMPDATLATLKIQPSEPRDSAVYFCASGPWEGGKTFGSGTRLTVV.

DNA for the CDR3: TGTGCCAGCGGGCAGTCGTTTAATCAGCCCCAGCATTTT. This gives the protein CASGQSFNQPQHF. The chain links TRBV28 to TRBJ1-5; D not resolved. Germline V gene lookup returns CDR1 MDHEN and CDR2 SYDVKM. V was clipped by 8 bases and J by 4 bases, with 12 bases between them. The CDR3 is 13 residues long.

J is TRBJ2-7 and V is TRBV10-2; TRBD2 is a possible D gene (5 bases). V lost 3 bases, J lost 1 base, and 13 bases lay in between. CDR1 is WSHSY and CDR2 is SAAADI in the germline V gene. The CDR3 consists of 15 residues. The CDR3 loop is CASSDGVAWSYEQYF. The CDR3 coding sequence is TGCGCCAGCAGTGATGGCGTAGCGTGGTCCTACGAGCAGTACTTC.

The rearrangement links TRBV6-8 to TRBJ1-6, with 7 bases lining up with TRBD1. The ends lost 5 bases at V and 9 bases at J; junction bases unmatched: 16. CDR1 is MNHGY, CDR2 SAAAGT, per germline. This CDR3 is built from 17 residues. The CDR3 loop reads CASSGFLTGARGSPLHF. The CDR3 nucleotides are TGTGCCAGCAGTGGCTTCCTTACAGGGGCTCGGGGTTCACCCCTCCACTTT.

This chain links TRBV28 with TRBJ2-5; 7 positions agree with TRBD2. The CDR3 loop spans 15 amino acids. Trimming removed 2 bases from V and 4 bases from J; junction bases left unmatched: 7. The germline CDR1 and CDR2 sequences are MDHEN and SYDVKM. CDR3 sequence reads: CASSLGGGTRETQYF. In DNA form, the CDR3 reads TGTGCCAGCAGTTTAGGGGGGGGAACTAGAGAGACCCAGTACTTC.

This clone is medium-sized by share. V gene TRBV6-8 combines with J gene TRBJ2-7; no reliable D call. The germline gives CDR1 MNHGY, CDR2 SAAAGT. This CDR3 comprises 13 residues. Trimming cost V 5 bases and J 0 bases, with 8 bases left between them. CDR3 sequence (DNA): TGTGCCAGCAGTACAGCATCCTCCTACGAGCAGTACTTC. This gives the protein CASSTASSYEQYF.

This clone was seen a few times. A read error may account for a junction end that differs from germline. V usage is TRBV6-8 and J usage is TRBJ1-2, with D perhaps TRBD1 (6 bases). Germline V gene lookup returns CDR1 MNHGY and CDR2 SAAAGT. The CDR3 spans 16 residues. The CDR3 sequence: CASSDSAGTQNYGYTF. CDR3 nucleotides: TGTGCCAGCAGTGACTCCGCCGGGACACAGAACTATGGCTACACCTTC.

The chain has TRBV29-1 and TRBJ2-2, with 8 bases lining up with TRBD2. CDR1 and CDR2 (germline): SQVTM, ANQGSEA. CDR3 length: 15 residues. The V gene end was trimmed by 3 bases and the J gene end by 4 bases; junction bases not matched to a gene: 7. The chain's CDR3 is CSVEGSGAGTGELFF. The CDR3 bases are TGCAGCGTTGAGGGTAGCGGGGCCGGCACCGGGGAGCTGTTTTTT.

The table lists this clone with a few counts. This rearrangement joins TRBV6-8 to TRBJ2-7; D perhaps matches TRBD1 (6 bases). The CDR3 runs to 16 residues. In germline, CDR1 is MNHGY, CDR2 SAAAGT. V was trimmed by 4 bases and J by 2 bases, leaving 18 bases between them. CDR3 DNA: TGTGCCAGCAGTTTGGCCCCCGGGACAATAACCTACGAGCAGTACTTC. This sequence encodes CASSLAPGTITYEQYF.

This clone was detected a few times. The V and J genes are TRBV11-3 and TRBJ2-7; D ambiguous. CDR3 length equals 14 residues. Between the trimmed V and J ends, which lost 3 bases and 3 bases, there was a span of 12 bases. Germline loops: CDR1 SGHNT, CDR2 YENEEA. CDR3: CASSFPHRSYEQYF. The CDR3, as DNA: TGTGCCAGCAGCTTTCCCCACCGGAGCTACGAGCAGTACTTC.

The V and J genes are TRBV6-8 and TRBJ2-5; 11 nucleotides line up with TRBD2. From germline, CDR1 is MNHGY and CDR2 SAAAGT. The J segment lost 5 bases and the V segment lost 7 bases, leaving 3 bases of the junction unmatched. The CDR3 has 13 amino acids. CDR3 in amino acids: CASTLAGGETQYF. CDR3 coding DNA: TGTGCCAGCACTTTAGCGGGAGGGGAGACCCAGTACTTC.

This clone counts as medium-sized. The V call is TRBV12-5, the J call TRBJ2-7; D may be TRBD1 (5 bases). The CDR3 sequence is 15 residues long. The germline CDR1 and CDR2 sequences are LGHNT and FRNRAP. The CDR3 DNA reads as TGTGCCAGCTCCGACACCGGCAGGGATCCCTACGAGCAGTACTTC. Translation: CASSDTGRDPYEQYF. Full variable domain (remainder filled in from reference TRBV12-5 and TRBJ2-7): DARVTQTPRHKVTEMGQEVTMRCQPILGHNTVFWYRQTMMQGLELLAYFRNRAPLDDSGMPKDRFSAEMPDATLATLKIQPSEPRDSAVYFCASSDTGRDPYEQYFGPGTRLTVT.

This clone is judged medium-sized. The rearrangement uses TRBV11-3 and TRBJ1-4; perhaps TRBD1 as D (6 bases). CDR1 SGHNT and CDR2 YENEEA come from the germline V gene. The CDR3 consists of 14 residues. Trimming removed 4 bases at V and 4 bases at J, with 10 bases between. CDR3 sequence (DNA): TGTGCCAGCAGCTGGACAGCTTTTAATGAAAAACTGTTTTTT. Its protein product is CASSWTAFNEKLFF. The full variable domain, its missing parts supplied by reference TRBV11-3 and TRBJ1-4, is EAGVVQSPRYKIIEKKQPVAFWCNPISGHNTLYWYLQNLGQGPELLIRYENEEAVDDSQLPKDRFSAERLKGVDSTLKIQPAELGDSAVYLCASSWTAFNEKLFFGSGTQLSVL.